Listed below are T cell receptor beta chains from one sample, sequenced in a study of T cell clonotyping in hematopoietic cell transplantation. Some clones are missing from TCRdb's copy, which holds only in-frame ones; the method was immunoSEQ multiplex PCR. The top ten clones hold 3.5% to 4.5% of a sample with roughly 15,000 clones, approximately 85% of them seen once. Material: peripheral blood mononuclear cells. The receptors shown here come from a woman aged 40 to 55 in good health. Some clones in this sample may be carry-over from other donors' samples. Both conserved end residues are part of each CDR3. Fields, in order: clone size, D gene, J gene, V gene, CDR3 DNA, CDR3 protein. A D gene is named only where the DNA matches it firmly. Part of the rows lack a size; the others show once, few, many or a class for expanded clones.

clone_size: few
d_call: TRBD2
j_call: TRBJ2-1
v_call: TRBV27
cdr3_nt: TGTGCCAGCAGTTTATCGTTGGTAGCGGGCGGGGGTGAGCAGTTCTTC
cdr3_aa: CASSLSLVAGGGEQFF

clone_size: .
d_call: .
j_call: TRBJ1-1
v_call: TRBV5-8
cdr3_nt: TGTGCCAGCAGCTTTCCCCAGAACACTGAAGCTTTCTTT
cdr3_aa: CASSFPQNTEAFF

clone_size: .
d_call: TRBD1
j_call: TRBJ2-5
v_call: TRBV7-2
cdr3_nt: TGTGCCAGCAGCCCTGGGACAGGCCCACAAGAGACCCAGTACTTC
cdr3_aa: CASSPGTGPQETQYF

clone_size: .
d_call: .
j_call: TRBJ1-2
v_call: TRBV28
cdr3_nt: TGTGCCAGCAGTCCCCAGTCTTATAACTATGGCTACACCTTC
cdr3_aa: CASSPQSYNYGYTF

clone_size: .
d_call: TRBD2
j_call: TRBJ2-1
v_call: TRBV4-3
cdr3_nt: TGCGCCAGCAGCCAAGATTGGCTAGCGGGCCCTTCCAATGAGCAGTTCTTC
cdr3_aa: CASSQDWLAGPSNEQFF

clone_size: .
d_call: TRBD2
j_call: TRBJ2-3
v_call: TRBV7-2
cdr3_nt: TGTGCCAGCAAGACGGGGAGCGGGATTAGCACAGATACGCAGTATTTT
cdr3_aa: CASKTGSGISTDTQYF

clone_size: few
d_call: .
j_call: TRBJ2-7
v_call: TRBV30
cdr3_nt: TGTGCCTGGAGTGTATTGGGGCCCGAGGCCTACGAGCAGTACTTC
cdr3_aa: CAWSVLGPEAYEQYF

clone_size: .
d_call: TRBD1
j_call: TRBJ1-2
v_call: TRBV9
cdr3_nt: TGTGCCAGCAGCACCCGGACAGGGGGCTTCTTCTTC
cdr3_aa: CASSTRTGGFFF

clone_size: .
d_call: .
j_call: TRBJ1-4
v_call: TRBV30
cdr3_nt: TGTGCCTGGAGTGTACTTGGGTCGGGGCCGATGAAAAAACTGTTTTTT
cdr3_aa: CAWSVLGSGPMKKLFF

clone_size: .
d_call: .
j_call: TRBJ1-6
v_call: TRBV7-2
cdr3_nt: TGTGCCAGCACGCTTGGACCTTCCCCAGGATCACCCCTCCACTTT
cdr3_aa: CASTLGPSPGSPLHF

clone_size: .
d_call: .
j_call: TRBJ2-1
v_call: TRBV5-6
cdr3_nt: TGTGCCAGCAGCCTTCTTGCAACAGGGAACTACAATGAGCAGTTCTTC
cdr3_aa: CASSLLATGNYNEQFF

clone_size: .
d_call: TRBD2
j_call: TRBJ2-7
v_call: TRBV6-1
cdr3_nt: TGTGCCAGCAGTGAATGGGGACTAGCGGGTATCTACGAGCAGTACTTC
cdr3_aa: CASSEWGLAGIYEQYF